The 5 T cell receptor beta chains below all came from one sample that was sequenced in a study of blood T cells in healthy people across ages. Through a sample-barcoded 5' primer and a J-beta primer mix, a second PCR was run for roughly 7 to 12 cycles. MiXCR, applied by TCRdb to the 5' RACE reads, yields one record per CDR3 protein. This table holds approximately 790,000 distinct CDR3 sequences, around two thirds found once. The specimen sequenced was blood. Every receptor here comes from a man under 40 in good health.

V gene TRBV20-1 combines with J gene TRBJ2-1, with 8 bases lining up with TRBD2. Trimming at V came to 6 bases and at J to 2 bases, leaving 3 bases not matched to a gene. The germline gives CDR1 DFQATT, CDR2 SNEGSKA (reference sequence). The CDR3 consists of 13 residues. The CDR3 DNA sequence: TGCAGTGCGGCGGGGGGTACCTACAATGAGCAGTTCTTC. It encodes CSAAGGTYNEQFF.

The chain combines TRBV7-7 with TRBJ2-5; D uncertain. The CDR3 runs 14 residues. Germline assignment: CDR1 SSHAT and CDR2 FNYEAQ (reference sequence). As DNA, the CDR3 is TGTGCTAACAGCTTATCCGGCCGCCAAGAGACCCAGTACTTC. It specifies CANSLSGRQETQYF.

This rearrangement joins TRBV29-1 to TRBJ2-5; D could derive from TRBD1 or TRBD2 (5 bases each). The CDR3 loop spans 15 amino acids. V was trimmed by 6 bases and J by 4 bases, leaving 21 bases between them. Germline V CDR1 and CDR2: SQVTM, ANQGSEA. CDR3 residues: CSVEGPVRGVETQYF. The CDR3 DNA follows: TGCAGCGTCGAGGGGCCGGTGAGGGGCGTAGAGACCCAGTACTTC.

This clonotype has just one count. The chain combines TRBV20-1 with TRBJ2-4; 7 bases map to TRBD1. Near its end, the DNA agrees better with TRBJ2-7, so the J call may be wrong. The V gene's germline CDR1 is DFQATT and CDR2 SNEGSKA (reference sequence). The CDR3 has 12 amino acids. The DNA of the CDR3 is TGCAGGGCCAACAGGGGTATTTACGAGCAGTACTTC. Its translation: CRANRGIYEQYF.

This clonotype was recorded a few times. The V and J genes are TRBV12-3 or TRBV12-4 and TRBJ2-7, with D unresolved. CDR3 size: 15 residues. V was pared by 6 bases and J by 2 bases, with 17 bases between. The chain's CDR3 is CASSRVVTTTYEQYF. The CDR3 nucleotides are TGTGCCAGCAGCCGGGTGGTTACGACCACCTACGAGCAGTACTTC.